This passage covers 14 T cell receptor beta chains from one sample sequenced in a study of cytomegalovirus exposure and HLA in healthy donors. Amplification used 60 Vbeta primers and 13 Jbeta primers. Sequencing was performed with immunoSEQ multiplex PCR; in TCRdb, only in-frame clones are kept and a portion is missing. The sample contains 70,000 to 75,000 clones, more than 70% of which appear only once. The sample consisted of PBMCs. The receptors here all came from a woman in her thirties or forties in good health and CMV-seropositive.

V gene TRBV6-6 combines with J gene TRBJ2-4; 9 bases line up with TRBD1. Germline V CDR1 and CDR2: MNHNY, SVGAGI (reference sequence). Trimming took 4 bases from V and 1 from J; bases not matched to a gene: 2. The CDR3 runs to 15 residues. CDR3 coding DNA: TGTGCCAGCAGTTTACAGGGGGCGGCCAAAAACATTCAGTACTTC. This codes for CASSLQGAAKNIQYF.

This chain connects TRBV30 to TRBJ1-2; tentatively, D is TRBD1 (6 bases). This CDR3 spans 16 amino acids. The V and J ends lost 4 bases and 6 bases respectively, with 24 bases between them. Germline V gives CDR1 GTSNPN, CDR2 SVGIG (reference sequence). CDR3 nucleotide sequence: TGTGCCTGGAACCGCATACAGGGTCCCTACGAGGATGGCTACACCTTC. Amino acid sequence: CAWNRIQGPYEDGYTF.

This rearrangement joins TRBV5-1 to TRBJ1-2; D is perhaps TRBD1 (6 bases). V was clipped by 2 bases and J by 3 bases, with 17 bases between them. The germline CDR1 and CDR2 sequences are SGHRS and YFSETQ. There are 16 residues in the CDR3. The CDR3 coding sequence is TGCGCCAGCAGCTTATACCTCCGGGACACCTACTATGGCTACACCTTC. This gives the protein CASSLYLRDTYYGYTF. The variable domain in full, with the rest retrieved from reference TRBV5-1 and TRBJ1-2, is KAGVTQTPRYLIKTRGQQVTLSCSPISGHRSVSWYQQTPGQGLQFLFEYFSETQRNKGNFPGRFSGRQFSNSRSEMNVSTLELGDSALYLCASSLYLRDTYYGYTFGSGTRLTVV.

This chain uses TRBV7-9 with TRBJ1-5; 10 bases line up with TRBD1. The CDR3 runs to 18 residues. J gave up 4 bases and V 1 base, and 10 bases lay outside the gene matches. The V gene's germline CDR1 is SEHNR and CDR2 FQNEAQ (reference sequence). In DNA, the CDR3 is TGTGCCAGCAGCTTAGGAGTTGGATCGGGACAGGGGAATCAGCCCCAGCATTTT. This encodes CASSLGVGSGQGNQPQHF.

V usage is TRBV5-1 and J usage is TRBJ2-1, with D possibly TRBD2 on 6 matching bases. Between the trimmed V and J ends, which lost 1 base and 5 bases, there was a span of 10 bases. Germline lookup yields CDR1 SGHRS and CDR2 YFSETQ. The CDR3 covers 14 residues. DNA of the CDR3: TGCGCCAGCAGCTTGCTTGGCGGGGACAATGAGCAGTTCTTC. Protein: CASSLLGGDNEQFF.

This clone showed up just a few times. The CDR3 DNA sequence: TGTGCCAGCAGTCCCGACAGAACCTACGAGCAGTACTTC. Translating gives CASSPDRTYEQYF. The genes are TRBV6-1 and TRBJ2-7; tentatively, D is TRBD1 (5 bases). Per the germline V gene, CDR1 is MNHNS and CDR2 is SASEGT. The CDR3 is 13 residues long. With 5 bases removed from V and 2 bases from J, the gap between germline ends came to 10 bases.

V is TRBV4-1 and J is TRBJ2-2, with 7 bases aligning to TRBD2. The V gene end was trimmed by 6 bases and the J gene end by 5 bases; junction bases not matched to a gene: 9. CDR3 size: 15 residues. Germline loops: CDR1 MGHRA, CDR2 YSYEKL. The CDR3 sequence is CASRNVRGSTGELFF. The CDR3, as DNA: TGCGCCAGCAGAAACGTGCGGGGGAGTACCGGGGAGCTGTTTTTT.

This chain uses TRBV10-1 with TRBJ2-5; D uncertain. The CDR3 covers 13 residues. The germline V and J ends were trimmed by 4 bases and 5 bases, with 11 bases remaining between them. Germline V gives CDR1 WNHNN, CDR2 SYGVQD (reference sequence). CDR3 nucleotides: TGCGCCAGCAGTGTAGGTCCAGCGGAGACCCAGTACTTC. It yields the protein CASSVGPAETQYF.

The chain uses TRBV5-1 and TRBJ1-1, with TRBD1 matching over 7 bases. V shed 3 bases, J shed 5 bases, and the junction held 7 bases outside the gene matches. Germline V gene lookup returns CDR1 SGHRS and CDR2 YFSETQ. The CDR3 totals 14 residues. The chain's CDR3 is CASSSQGGRTEAFF. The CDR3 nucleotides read TGCGCCAGCAGCTCCCAGGGGGGCAGAACTGAAGCTTTCTTT.

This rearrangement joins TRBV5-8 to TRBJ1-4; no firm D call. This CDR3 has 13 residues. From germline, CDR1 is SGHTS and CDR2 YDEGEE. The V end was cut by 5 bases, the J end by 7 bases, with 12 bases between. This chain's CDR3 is CASSRRYGEKLFF. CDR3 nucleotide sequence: TGTGCCAGCAGTAGGAGGTATGGTGAAAAACTGTTTTTT.

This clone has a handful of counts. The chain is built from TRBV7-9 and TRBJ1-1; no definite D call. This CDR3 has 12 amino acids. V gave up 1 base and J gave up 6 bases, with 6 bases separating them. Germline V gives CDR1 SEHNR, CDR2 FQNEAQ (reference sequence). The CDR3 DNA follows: TGTGCCAGCAGCTTAGGCGCGGCTGAAGCTTTCTTT. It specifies CASSLGAAEAFF.

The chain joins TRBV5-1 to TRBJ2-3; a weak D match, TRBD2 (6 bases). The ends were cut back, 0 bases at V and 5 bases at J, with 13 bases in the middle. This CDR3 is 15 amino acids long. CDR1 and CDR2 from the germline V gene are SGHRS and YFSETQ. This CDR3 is CASSLGAGSGDTQYF. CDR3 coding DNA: TGCGCCAGCAGCTTGGGGGCGGGGAGTGGAGATACGCAGTATTTT.

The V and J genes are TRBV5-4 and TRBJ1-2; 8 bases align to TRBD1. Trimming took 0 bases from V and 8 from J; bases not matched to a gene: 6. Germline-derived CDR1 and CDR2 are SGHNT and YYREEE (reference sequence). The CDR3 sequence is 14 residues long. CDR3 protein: CASSLAATGEGYTF. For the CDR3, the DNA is TGTGCCAGCAGCTTGGCCGCGACAGGGGAAGGCTACACCTTC.

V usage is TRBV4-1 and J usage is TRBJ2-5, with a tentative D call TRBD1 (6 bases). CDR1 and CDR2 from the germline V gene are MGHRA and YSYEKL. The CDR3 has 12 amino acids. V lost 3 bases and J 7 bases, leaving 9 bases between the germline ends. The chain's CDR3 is CASSQGAGTQYF. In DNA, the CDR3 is TGCGCCAGCAGCCAGGGGGCGGGGACCCAGTACTTC.